This TCR beta chain was identified during a study of Ad26.COV2.S vaccination and SARS-CoV-2 variants. Study at large: Ad26.COV2.S, an intramuscular injection, was given once or twice 56 days apart.

Documented treatment: around 19 received Ad26.COV2.S at low or high dose, single or two shots; roughly five received placebo; per-sample allocation not given. Specimen acquisition occurred on day 63 following the initial vaccine or placebo injection. This clone was seen a few times. In germline, CDR1 is SGHNT, CDR2 YYREEE (reference sequence). CDR3 length equals 17 residues. V lost 6 bases and J lost 0, with 16 bases in between. Assay used: immunoSEQ multiplex PCR; TCRdb lists only in-frame clones, some missing. Of hundreds of thousands of clones in the sample, around 92% were seen once. The sample in question was peripheral blood, obtained in a trial of Ad26.COV2.S vaccine versus placebo. This sequence joins TRBV5-4 and TRBJ2-6, with D perhaps matching TRBD1 or TRBD2 (5 bases each). The receptor was derived from a person aged 18-65 years who received the Ad26.COV2.S COVID-19 vaccine or a placebo. The CDR3 DNA reads as TGTGCCAGCATACTCGGGACGCCGAGCTCTGGGGCCAACGTCCTGACTTTC. This sequence encodes CASILGTPSSGANVLTF. Based on the CDR3 plus reference TRBV5-4 and TRBJ2-6, the full variable domain is ETGVTQSPTHLIKTRGQQVTLRCSSQSGHNTVSWYQQALGQGPQFIFQYYREEENGRGNFPPRFSGLQFPNYSSELNVNALELDDSALYLCASILGTPSSGANVLTFGAGSRLTVL.